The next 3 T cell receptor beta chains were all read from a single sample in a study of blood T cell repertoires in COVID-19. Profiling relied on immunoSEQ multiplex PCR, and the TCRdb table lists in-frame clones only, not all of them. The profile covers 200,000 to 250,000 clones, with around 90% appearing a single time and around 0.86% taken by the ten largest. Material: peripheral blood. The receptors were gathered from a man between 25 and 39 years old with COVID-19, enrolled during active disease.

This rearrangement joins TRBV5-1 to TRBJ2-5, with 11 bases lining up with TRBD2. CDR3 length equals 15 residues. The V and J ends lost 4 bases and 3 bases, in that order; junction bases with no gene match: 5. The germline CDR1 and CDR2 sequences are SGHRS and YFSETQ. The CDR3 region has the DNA TGCGCCAGCAGCACGGGACTAGCGGTGGAAGAGACCCAGTACTTC. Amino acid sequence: CASSTGLAVEETQYF.

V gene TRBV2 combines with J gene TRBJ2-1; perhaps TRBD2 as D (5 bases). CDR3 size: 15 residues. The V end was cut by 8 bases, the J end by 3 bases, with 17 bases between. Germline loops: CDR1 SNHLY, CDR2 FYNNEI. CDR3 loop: CASSPTDFVYNEQFF. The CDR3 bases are TGTGCCAGCTCCCCTACGGACTTCGTCTACAATGAGCAGTTCTTC.

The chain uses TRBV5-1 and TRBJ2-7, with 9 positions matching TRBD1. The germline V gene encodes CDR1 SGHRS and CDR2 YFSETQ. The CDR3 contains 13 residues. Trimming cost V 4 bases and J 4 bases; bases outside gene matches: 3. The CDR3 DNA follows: TGCGCCAGCAGCACCGGGACAGGGTACGAGCAGTACTTC. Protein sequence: CASSTGTGYEQYF.